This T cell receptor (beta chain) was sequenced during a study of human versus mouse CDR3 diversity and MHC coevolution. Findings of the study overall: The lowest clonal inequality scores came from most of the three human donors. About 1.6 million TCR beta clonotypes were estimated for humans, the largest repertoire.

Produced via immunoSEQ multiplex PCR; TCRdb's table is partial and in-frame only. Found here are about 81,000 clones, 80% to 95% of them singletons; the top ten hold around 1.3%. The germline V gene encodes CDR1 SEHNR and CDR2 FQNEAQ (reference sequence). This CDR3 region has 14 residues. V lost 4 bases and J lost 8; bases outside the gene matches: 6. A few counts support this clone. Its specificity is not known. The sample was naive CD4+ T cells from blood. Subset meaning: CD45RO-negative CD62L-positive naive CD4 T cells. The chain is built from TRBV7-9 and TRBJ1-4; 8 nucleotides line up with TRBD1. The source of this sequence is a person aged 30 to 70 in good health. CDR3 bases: TGTGCCAGCAGCTCCAGGGGGCTACGGGAAAAACTGTTTTTT. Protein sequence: CASSSRGLREKLFF.